The clone carrying this T cell receptor (beta chain) was detected only a few times. There are 13 residues in the CDR3. V dropped 6 bases and J dropped 8; count of bases not matched to a gene: 7. TCRdb analysed the RACE reads with MiXCR anew, one entry per CDR3 protein. Among 210,000 or so distinct CDR3 sequences, 24% were seen once, and the ten largest hold around 2.5%. This entry is derived from a study of human T cells and chemical hapten exposure. Time point specified: patch test 3, about 24 weeks after DPC sensitization. Stated treatment: therapeutic diphenylcyclopropenone sensitization with weekly scalp DPC.

Sample: whole blood, taken in connection with sensitization to the hapten diphenylcyclopropenone (DPC). The receptor was derived from a middle-aged woman with alopecia areata. Some clones in this sample may be carry-over from other donors' samples. The rearrangement links TRBV12-3 or TRBV12-4 to TRBJ1-2; 9 nucleotides align to TRBD1. CDR3 DNA sequence: TGTGCCAGCAGACGGACAGGGGACATCGGCTACACCTTC. Amino acids: CASRRTGDIGYTF.